The 14 T cell receptor beta chains below come from one sample, sequenced in a study of Ad26.COV2.S vaccination and SARS-CoV-2 variants. This sample's treatment: 15 to 20 received Ad26.COV2.S at low or high dose, single or two shots; several received placebo; per-sample allocation not given. It was on day 63 after the first vaccine or placebo injection that samples were taken. Repertoires were generated with immunoSEQ multiplex PCR, while TCRdb's copy carries only in-frame clones and drops some. The table lists around 320,000 clones, 80% to 90% of them singletons. Sequences were derived from peripheral blood, sampled in a trial of Ad26.COV2.S vaccine versus placebo. Receptors originate from a person aged 18 to 65 who received the Ad26.COV2.S COVID-19 vaccine or a placebo.

The chain joins TRBV21-1 to TRBJ2-5; the listed D gene, TRBD2, was not tested against the DNA. TRBV21-1 is a documented pseudogene. This CDR3 is built from 15 residues. DNA for the CDR3: TGTGCCAGCAGCTGGAGGGAGGGGATCCAAGAGACCCAGTACTTC. It is translated as CASSWREGIQETQYF.

This sequence joins TRBV28 and TRBJ1-2, with no clear D. There are 14 residues in the CDR3. Germline CDR1 reads MDHEN; CDR2 reads SYDVKM. V gave up 5 bases and J gave up 5 bases, with 15 bases separating them. The CDR3, as DNA: TGTGCCAGCAGTCCCGGTATTTCGGGATATGGCTACACCTTC. It is translated as CASSPGISGYGYTF.

The chain joins TRBV19 to TRBJ1-1; D unclear. The CDR3 runs to 17 residues. The V gene's germline CDR1 is LNHDA and CDR2 SQIVND (reference sequence). Trimming removed 3 bases from V and 0 bases from J, with 17 bases in between. The CDR3 region has the DNA TGTGCCAGTAGTATTGCCCACGGCGGGCAGATGAACACTGAAGCTTTCTTT. This codes for CASSIAHGGQMNTEAFF.

The chain carries TRBV30 and TRBJ1-5; no clear D. The germline V and J ends were trimmed by 0 bases and 11 bases, with 14 bases remaining between them. Germline-derived CDR1 and CDR2 are GTSNPN and SVGIG (reference sequence). CDR3 length equals 13 residues. The CDR3 DNA sequence: TGTGCCTGGAGTGTACAAGGTTACCGGGCCCAGCATTTT. Its translation is CAWSVQGYRAQHF.

The rearrangement links TRBV19 to TRBJ2-5; 7 nucleotides line up with TRBD1. Losses at the gene ends were 6 bases for V and 0 bases for J; bases not matched to a gene: 1. The CDR3 spans 13 residues. CDR1 is LNHDA and CDR2 is SQIVND in the germline V gene (reference sequence). CDR3 sequence reads: CASRGTDQETQYF. CDR3 sequence (DNA): TGTGCCAGTAGGGGGACAGACCAAGAGACCCAGTACTTC. The whole variable domain, filled in from reference TRBV19 and TRBJ2-5, reads DGGITQSPKYLFRKEGQNVTLSCEQNLNHDAMYWYRQDPGQGLRLIYYSQIVNDFQKGDIAEGYSVSREKKESFPLTVTSAQKNPTAFYLCASRGTDQETQYFGPGTRLLVL.

The chain links TRBV11-2 to TRBJ2-3; weak D call: TRBD1 (5 bases). Germline CDR1 reads SGHAT; CDR2 reads FQNNGV. Deletions cut 5 bases from V and 2 bases from J, with 11 bases between. CDR3 length: 14 residues. DNA for the CDR3: TGTGCCAGCAGCAGAACGACAGCCACAGATACGCAGTATTTT. The encoded protein is CASSRTTATDTQYF.

This rearrangement joins TRBV5-5 to TRBJ1-1, with D uncertain. V lost 2 bases and J 8 bases, leaving 7 bases between the germline ends. Germline V gene lookup returns CDR1 SGHKS and CDR2 YYEKEE (reference sequence). This CDR3 is 11 amino acids long. CDR3 sequence (DNA): TGTGCCAGCAGCTTTACACTGGAAGCTTTCTTT. It translates to CASSFTLEAFF.

The chain is built from TRBV7-9 and TRBJ1-1, with D perhaps matching TRBD1 (5 bases). The germline CDR1 and CDR2 sequences are SEHNR and FQNEAQ (reference sequence). There are 15 residues in the CDR3. V was trimmed by 2 bases and J by 0 bases, leaving 10 bases between them. The CDR3 loop reads CASSLSQGLNTEAFF. The CDR3 bases are TGTGCCAGCAGCTTATCCCAGGGCCTGAACACTGAAGCTTTCTTT.

The chain combines TRBV19 with TRBJ2-2; D is uncertain. CDR1 and CDR2 (germline): LNHDA, SQIVND (reference sequence). Trimming removed 3 bases at V and 10 bases at J, with 6 bases between. The CDR3 loop spans 11 amino acids. CDR3 region: CASSISAELFF. DNA of the CDR3: TGTGCCAGTAGTATCAGTGCGGAGCTGTTTTTT.

The chain employs TRBV4-2 and TRBJ2-3; 12 bases agree with TRBD2. The junction had 1 base not matched to a gene; V was cut back by 0 bases and J by 3 bases. Germline V gene data show CDR1 as LGHNA and CDR2 as YNFKEQ. There are 16 residues in the CDR3. The CDR3 is CASSQDLAGGTDTQYF. DNA of the CDR3: TGTGCCAGCAGCCAAGACCTAGCGGGGGGGACAGATACGCAGTATTTT.

The V call is TRBV7-2, the J call TRBJ2-7, with TRBD1 identical over 8 bases. J was trimmed by 4 bases and V by 8 bases; bases with no gene match: 19. Per the germline V gene, CDR1 is SGHTA and CDR2 is FQGNSA. The CDR3 totals 17 residues. The CDR3 sequence is CASRLSRYRTGWYEQYF. The CDR3 DNA sequence: TGTGCCAGCCGGCTAAGCCGGTACCGGACAGGGTGGTACGAGCAGTACTTC.

The chain employs TRBV12-3 or TRBV12-4 and TRBJ2-7; TRBD2 might be the D (6 bases). This CDR3 contains 11 residues. The germline V and J ends were trimmed by 7 bases and 10 bases, with 14 bases remaining between them. The CDR3 DNA is TGTGCCAGCACCCTGGGGACTGTTCAGTACTTC. Translating gives CASTLGTVQYF.

The chain is built from TRBV6-2 or TRBV6-3 and TRBJ1-5; no clear D gene. Germline CDR1 is MNHEY and CDR2 is SVGEGT. This CDR3 is 15 amino acids long. V was cut by 2 bases and J by 3 bases, with 11 bases left in between. CDR3 region: CASSYLFRNNQPQHF. The CDR3 bases are TGTGCCAGCAGTTACCTTTTCCGGAACAATCAGCCCCAGCATTTT.

J is TRBJ2-3 and V is TRBV9, with D possibly matching TRBD2 (7 bases). The V end was cut by 4 bases, the J end by 1 base, with 16 bases between. The CDR3 totals 16 residues. Germline V gene sequence: CDR1 SGDLS, CDR2 YYNGEE. The CDR3 loop reads CASSPLGGARTDTQYF. Written as DNA, the CDR3 is TGTGCCAGCAGCCCCTTGGGGGGGGCTCGCACAGATACGCAGTATTTT.